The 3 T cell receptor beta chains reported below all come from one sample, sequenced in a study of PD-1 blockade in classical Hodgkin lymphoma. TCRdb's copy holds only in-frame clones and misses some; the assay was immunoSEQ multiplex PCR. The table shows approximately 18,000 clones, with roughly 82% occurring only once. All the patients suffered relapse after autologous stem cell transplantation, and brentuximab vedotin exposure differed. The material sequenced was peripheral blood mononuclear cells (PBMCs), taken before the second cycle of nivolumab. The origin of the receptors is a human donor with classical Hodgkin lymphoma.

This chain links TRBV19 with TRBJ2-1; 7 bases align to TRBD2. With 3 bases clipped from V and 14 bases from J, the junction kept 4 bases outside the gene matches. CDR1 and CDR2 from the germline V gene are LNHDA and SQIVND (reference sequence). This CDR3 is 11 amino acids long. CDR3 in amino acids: CASSMGGSKFF. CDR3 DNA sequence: TGTGCCAGTAGTATGGGAGGGTCTAAGTTCTTC.

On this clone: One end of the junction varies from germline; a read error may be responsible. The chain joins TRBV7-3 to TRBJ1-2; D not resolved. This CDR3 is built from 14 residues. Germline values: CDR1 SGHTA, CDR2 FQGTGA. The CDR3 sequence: CASSQVGEDYGYTF. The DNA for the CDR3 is TGCGCCAGCAGCCAAGTTGGGGAAGACTATGGCTACACCTTC. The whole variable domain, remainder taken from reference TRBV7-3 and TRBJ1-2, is GAGVSQTPSNKVTEKGKYVELRCDPISGHTALYWYRQSLGQGPEFLIYFQGTGAADDSGLPNDRFFAVRPEGSVSTLKIQRTERGDSAVYLCASSQVGEDYGYTFGSGTRLTVV.

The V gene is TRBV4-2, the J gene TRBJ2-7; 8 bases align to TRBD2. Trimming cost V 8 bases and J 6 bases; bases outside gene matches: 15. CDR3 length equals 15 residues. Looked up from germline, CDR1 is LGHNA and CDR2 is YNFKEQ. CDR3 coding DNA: TGTGCCAGCTCCCCAAGCAGGACTAGCTTCTCCGAGCAGTACTTC. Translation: CASSPSRTSFSEQYF.